A selection of T cell receptor beta chains follows, all from one sample in a study of shared clonotypes between healthy human individuals. TCRdb's copy holds only in-frame clones and misses some; the assay was immunoSEQ multiplex PCR. The sample gives about 490,000 clones, 76% of which show up once; over 10% is in the top ten. Sequencing was carried out using PBMCs. The receptors originated from a woman between 35 and 50 years old in good health. Some clones in this sample may be carry-over from other donors' samples. Both conserved end residues are part of each CDR3. D genes are given only for firm matches. Expanded clones are given a class, and other clones once, few, many or no size at all.

abundance	j_gene	v_gene	d_gene	CDR3nt	CDR3aa
once	TRBJ1-1	TRBV19	NA	TGTGCCAGTAGCCGGACAGCAATACCGAACACTGAAGCTTTCTTT	CASSRTAIPNTEAFF
NA	TRBJ2-1	TRBV7-6	TRBD2	TGTGCCAGCAGCCCTTGGGGAGGGAGGGCCTACAATGAGCAGTTCTTC	CASSPWGGRAYNEQFF
NA	TRBJ2-7	TRBV29-1	TRBD2	TGCAGCGTTGAAGCGGGAGGATACGAGCAGTACTTC	CSVEAGGYEQYF
NA	TRBJ2-5	TRBV7-2	NA	TGTGCCAGCAGCCCTTTGGCCCCCGAGACCCAGTACTTC	CASSPLAPETQYF
NA	TRBJ1-1	TRBV7-2	TRBD1	TGTGCCAGCAGCTGGGGACAGGTTGAAGCTTTCTTT	CASSWGQVEAFF
NA	TRBJ2-1	TRBV4-1	NA	TGCGCCAGCAGCCAAGTCGGCGGCAGGGACCATGAGCAGTTCTTC	CASSQVGGRDHEQFF
NA	TRBJ2-1	TRBV6-1	TRBD1	TGTGCCAGCGCCCTGACAGGGCACTACAATGAGCAGTTCTTC	CASALTGHYNEQFF
NA	TRBJ2-5	TRBV30	TRBD1	TGTGCCTGGGGGCCGGGACAGGGGTGGGAGACCCAGTACTTC	CAWGPGQGWETQYF
NA	TRBJ1-1	TRBV7-8	NA	TGTGCCAGCAGCTTAGATCCAGTTAACACTGAAGCTTTCTTT	CASSLDPVNTEAFF
NA	TRBJ2-7	TRBV9	NA	TGTGCCAGCAGCGCACACCTGGACAGCGAGCAGTACTTC	CASSAHLDSEQYF
NA	TRBJ2-7	TRBV6-6	TRBD1	TGTGCCAGCAGTACAGGGGACTACGAGCAGTACTTC	CASSTGDYEQYF
NA	TRBJ2-1	TRBV11-2	TRBD1	TGTGCCAGCAGCTCAGTGACAGGGGAGGCAAATGAGCAGTTCTTC	CASSSVTGEANEQFF
NA	TRBJ2-3	TRBV5-4	NA	TGTGCCAGCAGCTTGAATGCAGATACGCAGTATTTT	CASSLNADTQYF
NA	TRBJ2-2	TRBV6-1	TRBD2	TGTGCCAGCAATTCAGCGGGAGGTCTCACCGGGGAGCTGTTTTTT	CASNSAGGLTGELFF
once	TRBJ2-4	TRBV28	NA	TGTGCCAGCAGTCCGACGGTGGTATTAGGCAAAAACATTCAGTACTTC	CASSPTVVLGKNIQYF
once	TRBJ2-7	TRBV11-2	TRBD1	TGTGCCAGCAGCGTCCACTCGGGACAGGCGGGCGAGCAGTACTTC	CASSVHSGQAGEQYF
NA	TRBJ1-1	TRBV19	NA	TGTGCCAGTAGTTCTGGGGGGGGTAGAAGGACTGAAGCTTTCTTT	CASSSGGGRRTEAFF
NA	TRBJ2-7	TRBV2	NA	TGTGCCAGCAGGGGGACGCCCGCCTCCTACGAGCAGTACTTC	CASRGTPASYEQYF
NA	TRBJ1-3	TRBV5-4	NA	TGTGCCAGCAGCTTGGATGGTGGGGAAACCATATATTTT	CASSLDGGETIYF
NA	TRBJ2-7	TRBV5-4	TRBD2	TGTGCCAGCAGCCTCGGACTAGCGGGCGACGAGCAGTACTTC	CASSLGLAGDEQYF
NA	TRBJ2-7	TRBV7-6	TRBD2	TGTGCCAGCAGCGCAGCGGGAGCCTACGAGCAGTACTTC	CASSAAGAYEQYF
NA	TRBJ1-1	TRBV6-1	TRBD1	TGTGCCAGCAGACAGGGGAAGGACACTGAAGCTTTCTTT	CASRQGKDTEAFF
NA	TRBJ2-2	TRBV2	NA	TGTGCCAGCAGGACGGGACTTTACACCGGGGAGCTGTTTTTT	CASRTGLYTGELFF
NA	TRBJ2-1	TRBV10-3	TRBD2	TGTGCCATCACCCGGACTAGCGGGAGTGGGAATGAGCAGTTCTTC	CAITRTSGSGNEQFF
NA	TRBJ1-1	TRBV6-1	TRBD1	TGTGCCAGCAGTGAAACCGGGACAGCGAGCACTGAAGCTTTCTTT	CASSETGTASTEAFF
once	TRBJ1-4	TRBV4-3	NA	TGCGCCAGCAGCCAAGATCTGGCGGGGGATGGTGAAAAACTGTTTTTT	CASSQDLAGDGEKLFF
NA	TRBJ1-1	TRBV7-6	NA	TGTGCCAGCAGCCGCGCGGGGGGCGGAAGGACTGAAGCTTTCTTT	CASSRAGGGRTEAFF
NA	TRBJ2-7	TRBV2	NA	TGTGCCAGCACCTGGGAAGGGACTGAATACGAGCAGTACTTC	CASTWEGTEYEQYF
once	TRBJ2-1	TRBV19	NA	TGTGCCAGTAGTAATCTCGTTGGGTACAATGAGCAGTTCTTC	CASSNLVGYNEQFF
NA	TRBJ2-7	TRBV2	NA	TGTGCCAGCAGTGATGGGCCGCAAGACCCTTACGAGCAGTACTTC	CASSDGPQDPYEQYF
many	TRBJ1-1	TRBV5-1	NA	TGCGCCAGCGGCGAACCCGTCAGGGGCAAGAACACTGAAGCTTTCTTT	CASGEPVRGKNTEAFF
NA	TRBJ2-6	TRBV7-3	NA	TGTGCCAGCAGCACCTTACAGGGCGGTGGGGCCAACGTCCTGACTTTC	CASSTLQGGGANVLTF
NA	TRBJ2-1	TRBV7-9	NA	TGTGCCAGCAGCTTGAACGAGAACAATGAGCAGTTCTTC	CASSLNENNEQFF
NA	TRBJ2-7	TRBV5-1	TRBD2	TGCGCCAGCAGCTTCGGACTAGCGGGAGTCGAGCAGTACTTC	CASSFGLAGVEQYF
NA	TRBJ1-5	TRBV27	NA	TGTGCCAGCAGTTTCAGAGGCAGAACGAAAAGCAATCAGCCCCAGCATTTT	CASSFRGRTKSNQPQHF
NA	TRBJ2-6	TRBV2	NA	TGTGCCAGCAGGGGGGATGGGGCCAACGTCCTGACTTTC	CASRGDGANVLTF
NA	TRBJ2-7	TRBV4-2	TRBD2	TGTGCCAGCAGCCAAGGGTCGTACGGCGGGAGCCCCTACGAGCAGTACTTC	CASSQGSYGGSPYEQYF
NA	TRBJ2-4	TRBV4-2	NA	TGTGCCAGCAGCTTGGATAGGGGATGGGACATTCAGTACTTC	CASSLDRGWDIQYF
NA	TRBJ2-5	TRBV28	NA	TGTGCCAGCAGTTTATCAATGAGGGAAGGGGAGACCCAGTACTTC	CASSLSMREGETQYF
NA	TRBJ2-7	TRBV19	NA	TGTGCCAGTAGTATATCCGGCGGGGCCTACGAGCAGTACTTC	CASSISGGAYEQYF